These 5 T cell receptor beta chains originate from one sample sequenced in a study of T cell responses to AZD1222 COVID-19 vaccine (dated by TCRdb to the early 2020s). Libraries were constructed by the immunoSEQ multiplex PCR assay. TCRdb mirrors the immuneACCESS table, restricted to in-frame sequences. Some clones are absent from its copies; in checked studies, under half trace to an unresolved V gene, and the reason for the others is unknown. The table for this sample lists about 120,000 clones; more than 85% of them were counted only once. Together, the top ten hold 7.5% to 8% of the sample. What this sample's time point label stands for: baseline before first vaccination. This specimen consisted of peripheral blood, obtained on day 0 of AZD1222 vaccination. The source is an adult in good health.

The chain employs TRBV30 and TRBJ1-2; a weak D match, TRBD1 (6 bases). The CDR3 is 11 residues long. The V end lost 5 bases, the J end lost 4 bases, and 8 bases lay between the germline ends. The germline gives CDR1 GTSNPN, CDR2 SVGIG (reference sequence). In DNA, the CDR3 is TGTGCCTGGGGGGGCCCCTATGGCTACACCTTC. Translating it yields CAWGGPYGYTF. Supplemented by reference TRBV30 and TRBJ1-2, the full variable domain reads SQTIHQWPATLVQPVGSPLSLECTVEGTSNPNLYWYRQAAGRGLQLLFYSVGIGQISSEVPQNLSASRPQDRQFILSSKKLLLSDSGFYLCAWGGPYGYTFGSGTRLTVV.

DNA for the CDR3: TGCGCCAGCAGCCAAGAATGGGGGGCAGGGGTATCCTACGAGCAGTACTTC. Amino acid sequence: CASSQEWGAGVSYEQYF. The chain employs TRBV4-1 and TRBJ2-7, with D possibly called TRBD1 or TRBD2 (6 bases each). In germline, CDR1 is MGHRA, CDR2 YSYEKL. The CDR3 is 17 amino acids. V was clipped by 0 bases and J by 1 base, with 16 bases between them.

The chain combines TRBV19 with TRBJ1-5; D uncertain. CDR3 length: 13 residues. The V and J ends lost 5 bases and 2 bases respectively, with 7 bases between them. Germline CDR1 reads LNHDA; CDR2 reads SQIVND (reference sequence). The CDR3 is CASSGFGNQPQHF. The CDR3 DNA follows: TGTGCCAGTAGTGGTTTCGGCAATCAGCCCCAGCATTTT.

The rearrangement joins TRBV11-2 to TRBJ2-2; D perhaps matches TRBD2 (6 bases). CDR1 SGHAT and CDR2 FQNNGV come from the germline V gene. V shed 6 bases and J shed 1 base, with 6 bases lying between them. The CDR3 loop spans 13 amino acids. CDR3: CASREGNTGELFF. DNA for the CDR3: TGTGCCAGCAGGGAGGGGAACACCGGGGAGCTGTTTTTT. The variable domain in full, with the rest retrieved from reference TRBV11-2 and TRBJ2-2, is EAGVAQSPRYKIIEKRQSVAFWCNPISGHATLYWYQQILGQGPKLLIQFQNNGVVDDSQLPKDRFSAERLKGVDSTLKIQPAKLEDSAVYLCASREGNTGELFFGEGSRLTVL.

The rearrangement joins TRBV7-9 to TRBJ1-1; D is uncertain. CDR3 length equals 12 residues. Germline V gene sequence: CDR1 SEHNR, CDR2 FQNEAQ (reference sequence). Trimming pared 5 bases from V and 11 bases from J, leaving 15 bases between. The CDR3 is CASSPGSSLAFF. The CDR3 DNA sequence: TGTGCCAGCAGCCCGGGGAGCAGCCTGGCTTTCTTT.